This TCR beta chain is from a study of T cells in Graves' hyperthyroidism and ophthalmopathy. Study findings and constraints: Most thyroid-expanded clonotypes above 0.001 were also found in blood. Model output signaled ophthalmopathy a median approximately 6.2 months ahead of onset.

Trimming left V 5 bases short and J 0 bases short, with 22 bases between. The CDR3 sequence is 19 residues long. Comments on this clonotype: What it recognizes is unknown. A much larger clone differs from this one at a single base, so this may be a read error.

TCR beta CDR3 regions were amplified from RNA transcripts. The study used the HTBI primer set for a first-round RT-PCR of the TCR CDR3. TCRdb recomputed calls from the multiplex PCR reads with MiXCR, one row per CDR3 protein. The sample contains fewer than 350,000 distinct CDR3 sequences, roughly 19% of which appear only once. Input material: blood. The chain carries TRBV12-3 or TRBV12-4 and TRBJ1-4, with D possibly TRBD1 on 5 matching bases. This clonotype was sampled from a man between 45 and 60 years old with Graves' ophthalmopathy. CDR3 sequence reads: CASSGRDSGEHATNEKLFF. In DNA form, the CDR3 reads TGTGCCAGCAGTGGAAGGGACTCCGGGGAGCACGCAACTAATGAAAAACTGTTTTTT.